These 10 T cell receptor beta chains originate from one sample sequenced in a study of Graves' ophthalmopathy and Graves' hyperthyroidism. TCR beta CDR3 amplification used RNA transcripts. RT-PCR with HTBI primers came first, then second-round multiplex PCR. TCRdb called the multiplex PCR reads again in MiXCR, with one record for every CDR3 protein. The table lists 350,000 to 400,000 distinct CDR3 sequences, approximately 16% of them singletons, with around 1.6% in the top ten. Sequencing was carried out using peripheral blood. The receptors come from a woman aged 18-29 years with Graves' ophthalmopathy.

V gene TRBV29-1 combines with J gene TRBJ1-2; D is perhaps TRBD1 (6 bases). Trimming cost V 4 bases and J 4 bases, with 19 bases left between them. The CDR3 has 15 amino acids. Germline V lookup: CDR1 SQVTM, CDR2 ANQGSEA. The CDR3 region has the DNA TGCAGCGTTGGCCAAAGGGGCAGGGGAGCCTATGGCTACACCTTC. Protein product: CSVGQRGRGAYGYTF.

This clonotype was picked up many times. The chain recombines TRBV7-9 with TRBJ2-7; D remains unclear. V was trimmed by 3 bases and J by 2 bases, leaving 8 bases between them. The CDR3 spans 13 residues. Germline loops: CDR1 SEHNR, CDR2 FQNEAQ (reference sequence). CDR3 protein: CASSFKLAYEQYF. As DNA, the CDR3 is TGTGCCAGCAGCTTTAAGCTAGCCTACGAGCAGTACTTC. Full variable domain (missing parts from reference TRBV7-9 and TRBJ2-7): DTGVSQNPRHKITKRGQNVTFRCDPISEHNRLYWYRQTLGQGPEFLTYFQNEAQLEKSRLLSDRFSAERPKGSFSTLEIQRTEQGDSAMYLCASSFKLAYEQYFGPGTRLTVT.

The sample holds many counts of this clonotype. The V call is TRBV14, the J call TRBJ1-1; no clear D gene. CDR1 is SGHDN and CDR2 is FVKESK in the germline V gene. Trimming shortened V by 0 bases and J by 1 base, and 15 bases separated the two germline ends. This CDR3 has 17 amino acids. CDR3 amino acids: CASSQEPSATSNTEAFF. The CDR3 nucleotides are TGTGCCAGCAGCCAAGAGCCGTCAGCTACTTCGAACACTGAAGCTTTCTTT. The whole variable domain, filled in from reference TRBV14 and TRBJ1-1, reads EAGVTQFPSHSVIEKGQTVTLRCDPISGHDNLYWYRRVMGKEIKFLLHFVKESKQDESGMPNNRFLAERTGGTYSTLKVQPAELEDSGVYFCASSQEPSATSNTEAFFGQGTRLTVV.

In nucleotides, the CDR3 is TGTGCCTCCCTTCGGGGAGAAGCTTTCTTT. It is translated as CASLRGEAFF. This chain connects TRBV30 to TRBJ1-1; no clear D gene. Germline CDR1 is GTSNPN and CDR2 is SVGIG (reference sequence). V was pared by 7 bases and J by 8 bases, with 11 bases between. CDR3 length equals 10 residues.

At least ten counts were recorded for this clonotype. CDR3 region: CASRRVTVPGNTIYF. Here the CDR3 DNA reads TGTGCCAGCAGGAGAGTCACAGTTCCTGGAAACACCATATATTTT. The rearrangement joins TRBV6-1 to TRBJ1-3, with D uncertain. The germline V gene encodes CDR1 MNHNS and CDR2 SASEGT. The V end was cut by 6 bases, the J end by 2 bases, with 14 bases between. The CDR3 is made up of 15 amino acids.

This clonotype occurred many times. This chain uses TRBV28 with TRBJ2-5; TRBD2 matches 9 bases. Germline CDR1 MDHEN, CDR2 SYDVKM. Germline trimming cut 4 bases from V and 5 bases from J; bases unmatched to any gene: 5. The CDR3 has 14 amino acids. CDR3 region: CASSSAGGRETQYF. CDR3 bases: TGTGCCAGCAGTTCAGCGGGGGGTAGGGAGACCCAGTACTTC.

This clonotype was detected ten times or more. This chain uses TRBV14 with TRBJ2-7; TRBD2 matches at 10 bases. The V and J ends lost 0 bases and 7 bases, in that order; junction bases with no gene match: 3. This CDR3 is 14 amino acids long. In germline, CDR1 is SGHDN, CDR2 FVKESK. Here the CDR3 reads CASSQDSLAGEQYF. CDR3 bases: TGTGCCAGCAGCCAAGATTCACTAGCGGGAGAGCAGTACTTC.

This clonotype was seen only a few times. V and J are TRBV18 and TRBJ2-7, with 7 nucleotides matching TRBD2. This CDR3 contains 15 residues. Trimming cost V 0 bases and J 2 bases; bases outside gene matches: 4. Germline V CDR1 and CDR2: KGHSH, LQKENI. CDR3 sequence: CASSPPGLAAYEQYF. The CDR3, as DNA: TGTGCCAGCTCACCACCGGGCCTAGCGGCCTACGAGCAGTACTTC.

The table lists this clonotype with many counts. V usage is TRBV11-2 and J usage is TRBJ2-4, with D unresolved. The germline V and J ends were trimmed by 4 bases and 7 bases, with 8 bases remaining between them. From germline, CDR1 is SGHAT and CDR2 FQNNGV. This CDR3 has 12 amino acids. The DNA for the CDR3 is TGTGCCAGCAGCTCCTACGTCAACATTCAGTACTTC. Translation: CASSSYVNIQYF.

Ten or more counts support this clonotype. Germline and junction disagree at one end, which may indicate a read error. The rearrangement uses TRBV7-2 and TRBJ2-2; D possibly corresponds to TRBD1 (6 bases). The CDR3 runs to 14 residues. Germline V gives CDR1 SGHTA, CDR2 FQGNSA. CDR3 DNA sequence: TGTGCCAGCCGCCCAGGGGCGAATACCGGGGAGCTGTTTTTT. Its translation: CASRPGANTGELFF.